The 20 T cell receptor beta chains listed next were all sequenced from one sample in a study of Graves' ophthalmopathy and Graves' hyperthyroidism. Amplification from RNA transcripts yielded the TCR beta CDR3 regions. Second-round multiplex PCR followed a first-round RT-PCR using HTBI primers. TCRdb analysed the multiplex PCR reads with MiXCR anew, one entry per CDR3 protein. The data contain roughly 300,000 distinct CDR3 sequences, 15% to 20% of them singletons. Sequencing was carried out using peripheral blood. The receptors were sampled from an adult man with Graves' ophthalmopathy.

In nucleotides, the CDR3 is TGTGCCAGCAGTGAAGGGAGGGTAGGCGAGCAGTACTTC. This encodes CASSEGRVGEQYF. The chain has TRBV2 and TRBJ2-7; D may be TRBD2 (6 bases). CDR1 and CDR2 (germline): SNHLY, FYNNEI. The CDR3 runs to 13 residues. V lost 1 base and J 6 bases, leaving 10 bases between the germline ends.

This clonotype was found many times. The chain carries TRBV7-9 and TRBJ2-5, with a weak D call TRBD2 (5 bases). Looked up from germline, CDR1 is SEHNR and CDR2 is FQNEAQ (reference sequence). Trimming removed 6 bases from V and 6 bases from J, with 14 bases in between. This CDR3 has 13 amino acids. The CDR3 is CASSLQTGKTQYF. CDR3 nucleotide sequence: TGTGCCAGCAGTCTGCAGACCGGGAAGACCCAGTACTTC.

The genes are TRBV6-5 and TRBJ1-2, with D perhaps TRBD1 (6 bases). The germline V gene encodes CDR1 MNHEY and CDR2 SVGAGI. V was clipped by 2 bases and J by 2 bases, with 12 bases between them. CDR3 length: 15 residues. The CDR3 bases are TGTGCCAGCAGTTACGGGGGGCTGGCAAACTATGGCTACACCTTC. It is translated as CASSYGGLANYGYTF.

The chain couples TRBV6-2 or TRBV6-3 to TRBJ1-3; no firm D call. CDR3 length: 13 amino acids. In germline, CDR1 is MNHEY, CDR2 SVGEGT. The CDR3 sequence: CDRRAYSGNTIYF. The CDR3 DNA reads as TGTGACAGAAGGGCCTACTCTGGAAACACCATATATTTT.

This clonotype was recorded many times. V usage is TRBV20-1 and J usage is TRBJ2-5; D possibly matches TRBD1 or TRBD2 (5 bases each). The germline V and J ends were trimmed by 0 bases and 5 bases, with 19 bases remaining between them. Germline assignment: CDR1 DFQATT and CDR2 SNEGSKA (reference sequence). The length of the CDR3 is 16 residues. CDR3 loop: CSARDPGPTGVETQYF. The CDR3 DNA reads TGCAGTGCTAGAGATCCGGGACCCACTGGGGTGGAGACCCAGTACTTC.

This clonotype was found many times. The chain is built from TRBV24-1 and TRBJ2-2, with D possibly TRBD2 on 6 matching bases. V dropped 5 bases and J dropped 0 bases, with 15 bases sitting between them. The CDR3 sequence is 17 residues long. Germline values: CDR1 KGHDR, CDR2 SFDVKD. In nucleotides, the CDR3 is TGTGCCACCAGTGGGGCGGGAATAAACGCGAACACCGGGGAGCTGTTTTTT. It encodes CATSGAGINANTGELFF.

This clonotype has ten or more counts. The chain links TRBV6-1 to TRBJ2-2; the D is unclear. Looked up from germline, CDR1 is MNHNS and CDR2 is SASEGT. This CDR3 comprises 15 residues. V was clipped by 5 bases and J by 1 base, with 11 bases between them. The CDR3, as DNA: TGTGCCAGCAGTCAGGCACGGATGAACACCGGGGAGCTGTTTTTT. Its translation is CASSQARMNTGELFF.

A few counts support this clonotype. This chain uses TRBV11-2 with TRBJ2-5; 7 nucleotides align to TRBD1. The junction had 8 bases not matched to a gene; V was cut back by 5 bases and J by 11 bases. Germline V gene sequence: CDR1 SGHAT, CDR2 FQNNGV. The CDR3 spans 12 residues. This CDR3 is CASSLPRGRQYF. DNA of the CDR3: TGTGCCAGCAGCCTCCCCAGGGGGAGACAGTACTTC.

CDR3 sequence reads: CASTTGWGNQPQHF. The CDR3 DNA is TGTGCCAGTACGACAGGGTGGGGGAATCAGCCCCAGCATTTT. The V call is TRBV19, the J call TRBJ1-5, with TRBD1 matching over 7 bases. This CDR3 comprises 14 residues. The J segment lost 4 bases and the V segment lost 7 bases, leaving 7 bases of the junction unmatched. CDR1 and CDR2 (germline): LNHDA, SQIVND (reference sequence).

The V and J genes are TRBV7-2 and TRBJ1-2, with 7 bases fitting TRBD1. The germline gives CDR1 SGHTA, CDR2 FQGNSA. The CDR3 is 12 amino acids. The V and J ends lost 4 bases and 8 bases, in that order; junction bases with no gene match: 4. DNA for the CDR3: TGTGCCAGCAGCTCAGACAGGGTCGGCTACACCTTC. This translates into CASSSDRVGYTF.

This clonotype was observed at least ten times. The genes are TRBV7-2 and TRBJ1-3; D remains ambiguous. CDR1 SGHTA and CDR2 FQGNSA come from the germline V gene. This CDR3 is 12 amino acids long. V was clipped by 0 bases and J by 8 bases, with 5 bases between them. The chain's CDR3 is CASSLAHDTIYF. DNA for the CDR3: TGTGCCAGCAGCTTAGCGCATGACACCATATATTTT.

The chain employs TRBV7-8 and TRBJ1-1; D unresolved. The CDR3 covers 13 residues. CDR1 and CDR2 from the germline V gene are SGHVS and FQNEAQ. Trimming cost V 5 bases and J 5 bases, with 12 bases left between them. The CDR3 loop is CASSPPEGTEAFF. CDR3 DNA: TGTGCCAGCAGCCCACCCGAAGGGACTGAAGCTTTCTTT.

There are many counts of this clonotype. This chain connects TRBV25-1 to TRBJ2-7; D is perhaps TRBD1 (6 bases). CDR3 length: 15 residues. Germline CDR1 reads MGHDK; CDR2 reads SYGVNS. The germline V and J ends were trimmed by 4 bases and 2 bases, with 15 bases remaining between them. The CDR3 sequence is CASSGNRDTTYEQYF. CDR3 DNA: TGTGCCAGCAGTGGGAACCGGGACACCACCTACGAGCAGTACTTC.

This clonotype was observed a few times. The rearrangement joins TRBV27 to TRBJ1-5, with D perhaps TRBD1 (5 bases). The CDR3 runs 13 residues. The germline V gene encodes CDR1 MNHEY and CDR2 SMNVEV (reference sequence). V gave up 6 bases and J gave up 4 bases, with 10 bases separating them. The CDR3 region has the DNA TGTGCCAGCAGCCCTTGGGGGAATCAGCCCCAGCATTTT. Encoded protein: CASSPWGNQPQHF.

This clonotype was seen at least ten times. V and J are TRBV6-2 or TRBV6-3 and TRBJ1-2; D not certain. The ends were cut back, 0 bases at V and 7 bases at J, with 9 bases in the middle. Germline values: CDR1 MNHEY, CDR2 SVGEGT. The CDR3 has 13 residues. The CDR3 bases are TGTGCCAGCAGTTACTCGGATTGGTTTGGCTACACCTTC. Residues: CASSYSDWFGYTF.

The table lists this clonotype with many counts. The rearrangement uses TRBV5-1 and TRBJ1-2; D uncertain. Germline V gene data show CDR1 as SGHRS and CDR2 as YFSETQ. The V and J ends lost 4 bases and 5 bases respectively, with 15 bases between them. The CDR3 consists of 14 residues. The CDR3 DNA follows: TGCGCCAGCAGCACTACGGAGCCCCGGTATGGCTACACCTTC. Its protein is CASSTTEPRYGYTF.

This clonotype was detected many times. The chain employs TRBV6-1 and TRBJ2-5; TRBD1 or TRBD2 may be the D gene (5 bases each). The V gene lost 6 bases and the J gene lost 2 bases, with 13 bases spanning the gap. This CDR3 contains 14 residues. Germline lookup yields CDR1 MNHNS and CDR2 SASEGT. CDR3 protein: CASRKGPAQETQYF. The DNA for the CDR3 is TGTGCCAGCAGGAAGGGACCCGCTCAAGAGACCCAGTACTTC.

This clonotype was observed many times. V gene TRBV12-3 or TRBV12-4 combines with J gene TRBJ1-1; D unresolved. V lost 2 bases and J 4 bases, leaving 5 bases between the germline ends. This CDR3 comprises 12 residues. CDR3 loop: CASSLLATEAFF. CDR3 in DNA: TGTGCCAGCAGTTTATTGGCCACTGAAGCTTTCTTT.

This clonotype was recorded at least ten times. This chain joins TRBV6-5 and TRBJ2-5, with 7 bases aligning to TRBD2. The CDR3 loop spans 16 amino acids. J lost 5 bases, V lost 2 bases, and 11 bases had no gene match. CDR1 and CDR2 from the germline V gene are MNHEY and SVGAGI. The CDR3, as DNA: TGTGCCAGCAGTTACAACGCGGGAGTTATGGGGGAGACCCAGTACTTC. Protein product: CASSYNAGVMGETQYF.

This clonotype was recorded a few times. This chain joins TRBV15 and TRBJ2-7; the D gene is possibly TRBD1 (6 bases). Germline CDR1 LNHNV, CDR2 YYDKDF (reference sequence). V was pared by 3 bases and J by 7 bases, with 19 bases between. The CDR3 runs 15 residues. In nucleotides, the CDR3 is TGTGCCACCAGCAGCGCGAGGGACACCACGGGGGAGCAGTACTTC. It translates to CATSSARDTTGEQYF.